The rows below give T cell receptor beta chains drawn from one sample of a study of T cell changes during pregnancy in multiple sclerosis. The repertoire was sequenced with immunoSEQ multiplex PCR; TCRdb's copy has only in-frame clones and lacks some. The table lists tens of thousands of clones, roughly 90% of them singletons. Sequencing used CD4+ T cells from peripheral blood mononuclear cells, obtained after pregnancy. The source of these receptors is a female donor in good health, enrolled as a control in a pregnancy study. CDR3s include the opening cysteine and the closing phenylalanine or tryptophan. A D gene is named only where the DNA matches it firmly. Size is omitted from some rows. Given values are once, few, many or a class for expanded clones.

TRBV5-1	TRBJ2-7	.	TRBD2	TGCGCCAGCAGCGAAATAGCGGGGGGATCGAGAGAGCAGTACTTC	CASSEIAGGSREQYF
TRBV6-1	TRBJ2-7	few	.	TGTGCCAGCAGTGCGGTTAACGGCTACGAGCAGTACTTC	CASSAVNGYEQYF
TRBV7-2	TRBJ2-5	.	TRBD2	TGTGCCAGCAGCTTACGCGGCGGGGGAGAAGAGACCCAGTACTTC	CASSLRGGGEETQYF
TRBV2	TRBJ2-3	few	.	TGTGCCAGGGGGCCGCTGACAGATACGCAGTATTTT	CARGPLTDTQYF
TRBV11-2	TRBJ2-3	medium-sized	TRBD2	TGTGCCAGCAGCCCTAGGCCTAGCGGGAGCACAGATACGCAGTATTTT	CASSPRPSGSTDTQYF
TRBV14	TRBJ1-2	.	.	TGTGCCAGCAGCCAGAGCGGGACACCGTATGGCTACACCTTC	CASSQSGTPYGYTF
TRBV6-5	TRBJ2-3	.	TRBD1	TGTGCCAGCAGACCCGACAGGGCTGAAGATACGCAGTATTTT	CASRPDRAEDTQYF
TRBV7-2	TRBJ2-3	.	.	TGTGCCAGCAGCGGCTTGGAATCTGGGGGGTACGCAGATACGCAGTATTTT	CASSGLESGGYADTQYF
TRBV30	TRBJ2-3	.	TRBD2	TGTGCCTGGAGTAGGGGACTAGCGGGGGGCACAGATACGCAGTATTTT	CAWSRGLAGGTDTQYF
TRBV19	TRBJ2-1	.	TRBD1	TGTGCCAGTAGTTCCCTTCGGGACAGGGTCTACAATGAGCAGTTCTTC	CASSSLRDRVYNEQFF
TRBV5-6	TRBJ2-7	.	TRBD2	TGTGCCAGCAGGACTAGCGGGGCCTACGAGCAGTACTTC	CASRTSGAYEQYF
TRBV4-1	TRBJ2-6	.	TRBD1	TGCGCCAGCAGCCAAGCTGGGACAGCTGGGGCCAACGTCCTGACTTTC	CASSQAGTAGANVLTF
TRBV10-2	TRBJ2-1	.	TRBD2	TGCGCCAGCAGTGGAGGACTAGCCGGTGAGCAGTTCTTC	CASSGGLAGEQFF
TRBV19	TRBJ2-2	.	TRBD2	TGTGCCAGTAGTCCTCGGACTAGTCCGGGCGGGGAGCTGTTTTTT	CASSPRTSPGGELFF
TRBV20-1	TRBJ1-2	.	.	TGCAGTGCTAGAGAGCGTCATGGCTACACCTTC	CSARERHGYTF
TRBV7-9	TRBJ1-5	.	.	TGTGCCAGCAGCTTAGGGTCAGGAGGTAATCAGCCCCAGCATTTT	CASSLGSGGNQPQHF
TRBV30	TRBJ2-7	.	TRBD2	TGTGCCTGGAGTGTGTGGAGGACTAGCGGCCCCAAGGAGCAGTACTTC	CAWSVWRTSGPKEQYF
TRBV2	TRBJ2-1	.	TRBD1	TGTGCCAGCAGAATAGACGGACAGGGAGGTGAGCAGTTCTTC	CASRIDGQGGEQFF
TRBV19	TRBJ2-5	few	.	TGTGCCAGTAGTATAGGGGGGCAGGCAAGGGGTCAAGAGACCCAGTACTTC	CASSIGGQARGQETQYF
TRBV7-8	TRBJ2-3	.	.	TGTGCCAGCAGCTTAGTGGGCAGAAGGACAGATACGCAGTATTTT	CASSLVGRRTDTQYF
TRBV28	TRBJ1-5	.	.	TGTGCCAGCAGTTTTCAGGGTCGCAATCAGCCCCAGCATTTT	CASSFQGRNQPQHF
TRBV6-1	TRBJ2-7	.	TRBD2	TGTGCCAGCAGCCCCCTCGCTAGCGGGCCCGGCGAGCAGTACTTC	CASSPLASGPGEQYF
TRBV19	TRBJ2-3	once	TRBD2	TGTGCCAGTAGTATAGGAGGCGGGAGGACAGATACGCAGTATTTT	CASSIGGGRTDTQYF
TRBV28	TRBJ2-7	.	TRBD1	TGTGCCAGCAGTCCAGCACAGGGGGTAATGCCCTACGAGCAGTACTTC	CASSPAQGVMPYEQYF
TRBV18	TRBJ2-7	.	TRBD1	TGTGCCAGCTCACCCAGACAGGGGGACTCCTACGAGCAGTACTTC	CASSPRQGDSYEQYF
TRBV18	TRBJ1-4	.	TRBD1	TGTGCCAGCTCACCCCTAGGACAGGGGGCAACTAATGAAAAACTGTTTTTT	CASSPLGQGATNEKLFF
TRBV5-4	TRBJ1-4	few	.	TGTGCCAGCAGCCGTCCGGGGGAACTGTTTTTT	CASSRPGELFF
TRBV7-9	TRBJ2-1	.	TRBD2	TGTGCCAGCAGCGGTCAGACTAGCGGCTCCTACAATGAGCAGTTCTTC	CASSGQTSGSYNEQFF
TRBV19	TRBJ2-3	.	TRBD2	TGTGCCAGTAGCCCTACTAGCGGGAGCCCGCCAGATACGCAGTATTTT	CASSPTSGSPPDTQYF
TRBV14	TRBJ2-4	.	.	TGTGCCAGCAGCCGGACAGTAGCCAAAAACATTCAGTACTTC	CASSRTVAKNIQYF
TRBV27	TRBJ2-5	.	TRBD1	TGTGCCAGCAGCTCCTGGACAGGGACAAAGACCCAGTACTTC	CASSSWTGTKTQYF
TRBV2	TRBJ2-5	.	.	TGTGCCAGCAGGGAGGCAGGGGCTGGGGAGACCCAGTACTTC	CASREAGAGETQYF
TRBV7-8	TRBJ2-2	once	TRBD1	TGTGCCAGCAGCTCCGCGACAGGGGTGAACACCGGGGAGCTGTTTTTT	CASSSATGVNTGELFF
TRBV9	TRBJ1-2	.	TRBD1	TGTGCCAGCAGCGCCCGACAGGGAATTGGCTACACCTTC	CASSARQGIGYTF
TRBV10-3	TRBJ1-5	.	.	TGTGCCATCAGTGAGTCAGGGGGGAGGGGATGGCAGCCCCAGCATTTT	CAISESGGRGWQPQHF
TRBV6-5	TRBJ2-7	.	.	TGTGCCAGCACCCGAGCGACCGGCGAGCAGTACTTC	CASTRATGEQYF
TRBV7-8	TRBJ2-6	.	TRBD2	TGTGCCAGCAGCCCCAGGACTAGCGGGATCTCTGGGGCCAACGTCCTGACTTTC	CASSPRTSGISGANVLTF
TRBV5-4	TRBJ1-2	.	.	TGTGCCAGCAGGCCAGACAGTTTCAACTATGGCTACACCTTC	CASRPDSFNYGYTF
TRBV7-4	TRBJ1-5	.	.	TGTGCCAGCAGCTTAAGTACCTACTATCTGTATAGCAATCAGCCCCAGCATTTT	CASSLSTYYLYSNQPQHF
TRBV14	TRBJ2-7	.	TRBD1	TGTGCCAGCAGCCAAGAGGCACAGGGGTCCGAGCAGTACTTC	CASSQEAQGSEQYF
TRBV9	TRBJ2-5	.	.	TGTGCCAGCAGCACTGGTTCCCGGACCCAGTACTTC	CASSTGSRTQYF
TRBV5-1	TRBJ2-7	.	TRBD1	TGCGCCAGCAGCCCCGGACAGGGTACCTCCTACGAGCAGTACTTC	CASSPGQGTSYEQYF
TRBV27	TRBJ2-1	once	TRBD1	TGTGCCAGCCGGGCTACGGGACAGGTTTTCTCCTACAATGAGCAGTTCTTC	CASRATGQVFSYNEQFF
TRBV19	TRBJ1-6	.	TRBD1	TGTGCCAGTAGTATCACGGTTCGGGGACAGCCCAATTCACCCCTCCACTTT	CASSITVRGQPNSPLHF
TRBV7-9	TRBJ2-2	.	TRBD1	TGTGCCAGCAGCTCGGTACGGGGACAGACGAACACCGGGGAGCTGTTTTTT	CASSSVRGQTNTGELFF